The rows below give T cell receptor beta chains drawn from one sample of a study of blood T cell repertoires in COVID-19. Sequencing was performed with immunoSEQ multiplex PCR; in TCRdb, only in-frame clones are kept and a portion is missing. The profile covers more than 50,000 clones, with more than 75% appearing a single time and 1.5% to 2% taken by the ten largest. What was sequenced was peripheral blood. The receptor set was obtained from a human donor in a cohort sampled during active COVID-19. Each CDR3 is given with its conserved first and last residue. D genes are given only for firm matches. Not all rows give a size; the values are once, few, many and, for expanded clones, a class.

V gene	clone size	D gene	J gene	CDR3 DNA	CDR3 protein
TRBV19	-	-	TRBJ2-7	TGTGCCAGTAGTAGGGCAGGGGGGCCCTACGAGCAGTACTTC	CASSRAGGPYEQYF
TRBV19	-	-	TRBJ2-1	TGTGCCAGTAGTAGGCCCGAGGCCCGCTCCTACAATGAGCAGTTCTTC	CASSRPEARSYNEQFF
TRBV5-5	-	-	TRBJ2-4	TGTGCCAGCACCGCGGAAGCGGTCAAAAACATTCAGTACTTC	CASTAEAVKNIQYF
TRBV3-1/TRBV3-2	-	-	TRBJ2-5	TGTGCCAGCAGCGTGGGGGGAGAGACCCAGTACTTC	CASSVGGETQYF
TRBV28	-	-	TRBJ2-5	TGTGCCAGCAGATCCACAGGGTCCGGGAGGCGGGAGACCCAGTACTTC	CASRSTGSGRRETQYF
TRBV5-5	-	TRBD1	TRBJ1-5	TGTGCCAGCAGCTTGTTTCACTCACAGGGGGCTCAGCCCCAGCATTTT	CASSLFHSQGAQPQHF
TRBV4-1	-	TRBD2	TRBJ2-4	TGCGCCAGCAGCCAAGGGACTAGCGGAACAAACATTCAGTACTTC	CASSQGTSGTNIQYF
TRBV28	-	-	TRBJ1-3	TGTGCCAGCAGTTTAAGCAGGTCTCCTTGGGCTGGAAACACCATATATTTT	CASSLSRSPWAGNTIYF
TRBV7-9	few	-	TRBJ2-7	TGTGCCAGCAGCAATAGCCCTATCGAGCAGTACTTC	CASSNSPIEQYF
TRBV28	-	TRBD2	TRBJ2-7	TGTGCCAGCAGTTTATTCGCGGGAGTGGCCTACGAGCAGTACTTC	CASSLFAGVAYEQYF
TRBV5-4	-	-	TRBJ1-5	TGTGCCAGCAGCTTGTTAGGGGGTAGCAATCAGCCCCAGCATTTT	CASSLLGGSNQPQHF
TRBV28	-	-	TRBJ2-7	TGTGCCAGCAGCCTACCCGGACAGCCCTACGAGCAGTACTTC	CASSLPGQPYEQYF
TRBV5-6	-	-	TRBJ2-5	TGTGCCAGCAGCTTCCGGACTGTACCCCAAGAGACCCAGTACTTC	CASSFRTVPQETQYF
TRBV9	once	TRBD1	TRBJ1-3	TGTGCCAGCAGCGTGAACCAGGGGGCGAACACCATATATTTT	CASSVNQGANTIYF
TRBV7-2	-	TRBD1	TRBJ2-4	TGTGCCAGCAGCTTTAGGACAGGGGGCGAATACATTCAGTACTTC	CASSFRTGGEYIQYF